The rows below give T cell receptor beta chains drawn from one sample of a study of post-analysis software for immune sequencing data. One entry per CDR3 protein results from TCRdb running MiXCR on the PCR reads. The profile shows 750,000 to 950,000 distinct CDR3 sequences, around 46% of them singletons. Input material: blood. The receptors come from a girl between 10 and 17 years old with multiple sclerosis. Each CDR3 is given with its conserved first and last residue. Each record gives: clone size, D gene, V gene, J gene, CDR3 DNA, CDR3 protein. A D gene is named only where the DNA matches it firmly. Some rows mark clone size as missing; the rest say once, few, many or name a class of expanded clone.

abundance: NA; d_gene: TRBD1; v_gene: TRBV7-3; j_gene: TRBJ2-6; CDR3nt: TGTGCCAGCAGCTTTACAGGGGGCGCTGGGACCAACGTCCTGACTTTC; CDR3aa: CASSFTGGAGTNVLTF
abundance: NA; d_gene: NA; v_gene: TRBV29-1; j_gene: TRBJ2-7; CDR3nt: TGCAGCGTCGTTGGGGGGAGCAGCTACGAGCAGTACTTC; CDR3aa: CSVVGGSSYEQYF
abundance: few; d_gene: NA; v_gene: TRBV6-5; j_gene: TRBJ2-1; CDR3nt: TGTGCCAGCAGTTTCCGCCGATTCGGCTCCTACAATGAGCAGTTCTTC; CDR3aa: CASSFRRFGSYNEQFF
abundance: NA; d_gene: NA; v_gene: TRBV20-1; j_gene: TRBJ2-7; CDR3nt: TGCAGTGCTAGAAAGGTGGACGAGCAGTACTTC; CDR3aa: CSARKVDEQYF
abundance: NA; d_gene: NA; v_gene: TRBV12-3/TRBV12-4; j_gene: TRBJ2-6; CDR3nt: TGTGCCAGCAGTCCGGACAGCCCCTCTGGGGCCAACGTCCTGACTTTC; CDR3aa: CASSPDSPSGANVLTF
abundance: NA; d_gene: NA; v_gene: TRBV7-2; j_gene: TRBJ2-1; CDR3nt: TGTGCCAGCAGCTTAGGTAGGGGTGAGCAGTTCTTC; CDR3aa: CASSLGRGEQFF
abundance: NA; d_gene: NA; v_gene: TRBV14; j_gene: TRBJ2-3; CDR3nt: TGTGCCAGCAGCCAATCGACCGGCTGGGCAGATACGCAGTATTTT; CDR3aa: CASSQSTGWADTQYF
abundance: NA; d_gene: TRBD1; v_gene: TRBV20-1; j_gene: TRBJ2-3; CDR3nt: TGCAGTGCTCGACCAGGGGGTTTCACAGATACGCAGTATTTT; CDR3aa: CSARPGGFTDTQYF
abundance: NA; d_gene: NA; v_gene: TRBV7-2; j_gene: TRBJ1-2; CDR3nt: TGTGCCAGCAGCGTGGGTTTTGGCGGGCATGGCTACACCTTC; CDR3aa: CASSVGFGGHGYTF
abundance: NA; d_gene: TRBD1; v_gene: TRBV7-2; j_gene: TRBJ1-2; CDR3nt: TGTGCCAGCAGCTTAAGGACCGACAGGGGTGGTGGTGGCTACACCTTC; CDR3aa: CASSLRTDRGGGGYTF
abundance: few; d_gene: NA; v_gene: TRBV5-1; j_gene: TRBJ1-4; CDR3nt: TGCGCCAGCAGCTTGACAGGGCACGCAACTAATGAAAAACTGTTTTTT; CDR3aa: CASSLTGHATNEKLFF
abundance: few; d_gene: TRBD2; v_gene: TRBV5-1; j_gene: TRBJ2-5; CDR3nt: TGCGCCAGCAGCTTGGGATCTAGCGGGCAACAAGAGACCCAGTACTTC; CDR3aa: CASSLGSSGQQETQYF
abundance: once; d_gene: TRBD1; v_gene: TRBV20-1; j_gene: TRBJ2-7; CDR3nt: TGCAGTGCTAGAGGGGTTCTGGACAGGGACGAGCAGTACTTC; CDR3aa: CSARGVLDRDEQYF
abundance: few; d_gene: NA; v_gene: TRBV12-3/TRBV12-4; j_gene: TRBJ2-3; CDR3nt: TGTGCCAGCGGCGCGGGGGATACGCAGTATTTT; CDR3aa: CASGAGDTQYF
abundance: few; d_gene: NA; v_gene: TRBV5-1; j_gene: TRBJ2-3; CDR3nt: TGCGCCAGCAGCCGCGGTGGGAGCGGTTATACAGATACGCAGTATTTT; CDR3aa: CASSRGGSGYTDTQYF
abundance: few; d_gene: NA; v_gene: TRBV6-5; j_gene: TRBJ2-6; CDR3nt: TGTGCCAGCAGTTACGGGAAACCTGGGGCCAACGTCCTGACTTTC; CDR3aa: CASSYGKPGANVLTF
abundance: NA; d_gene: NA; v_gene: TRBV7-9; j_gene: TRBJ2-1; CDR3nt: TGTGCCAGCAGCTTGCGTAAGGGTGAGCAGTTCTTC; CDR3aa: CASSLRKGEQFF
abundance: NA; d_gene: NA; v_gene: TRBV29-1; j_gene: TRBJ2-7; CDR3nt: TGCAGCGTTGAGCCTACAGGGTCCGGAAGCGAGCAGTACTTC; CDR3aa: CSVEPTGSGSEQYF
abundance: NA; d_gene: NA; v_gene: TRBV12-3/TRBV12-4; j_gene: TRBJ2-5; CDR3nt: TGTGCCAGCAGTTTAGACTGGGTTACAGGTGAAGAGACCCAGTACTTC; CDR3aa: CASSLDWVTGEETQYF
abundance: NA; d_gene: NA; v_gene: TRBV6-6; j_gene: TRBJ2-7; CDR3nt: TGTGCCAGCAGATTGTTTCAGGGCGGAGACGAGCAGTACTTC; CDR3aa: CASRLFQGGDEQYF